This T cell receptor (beta chain) is from a study of blood T cells in healthy people across ages. The authors ran a second PCR of about 6 to 12 cycles using a sample-barcoded 5' primer and a J-beta primer mix. From the 5' RACE reads, TCRdb called clonotypes with MiXCR, one entry per CDR3 protein. The sample carries about 800,000 distinct CDR3 sequences, 58% recorded once. Unmatched junction bases numbered 8, after V lost 5 bases and J lost 8 bases. The CDR3 contains 13 residues. The study's findings and limits: Older age went with lower TCR beta diversity per million T cells, in a roughly linear way.

This clonotype was observed a handful of times. What it binds is unknown. Sequences were obtained from blood. The chain combines TRBV12-3 or TRBV12-4 with TRBJ1-2; 7 bases match TRBD1. The TCR was taken from a man younger than 45 in good health. The CDR3 protein is CASSVTGSSGYTF. In nucleotides, the CDR3 is TGTGCCAGCAGTGTGACAGGGTCCTCGGGCTACACCTTC.